This T cell receptor (beta chain) was profiled in a study of blood T cell repertoires in COVID-19. Study context: Italy, Spain and the United States were the sources of the convalescent and acute COVID-19 samples. Sample material is recorded as cDNA or gDNA derived from T cells, B-cell-depleted T cells, or PBMCs.

The CDR3 runs to 15 residues. V shed 4 bases, J shed 2 bases, and the junction held 6 bases outside the gene matches. Germline V lookup: CDR1 SGHDT, CDR2 YYEEEE. The Seattle site enrolled patients during active infection and followed them longitudinally. In the authors' workflow: Researchers report that nucleated cell counts were estimated from reference gene primer amplification. The repertoire was sequenced with immunoSEQ multiplex PCR; TCRdb's copy has only in-frame clones and lacks some. That table is the source of V, J and clone size, and D and trimming were worked out from the DNA. Here the sample spans around 150,000 clones, roughly 90% being singletons.

This clonotype originated in a human donor with COVID-19, enrolled during active disease. The donor label of this sample is uncertain. This chain joins TRBV5-6 and TRBJ2-3, with TRBD1 matching 8 bases. The source material was peripheral blood. DNA for the CDR3: TGTGCCAGCAGCGGGACAGGTTTCCTCACAGATACGCAGTATTTT. Its protein product is CASSGTGFLTDTQYF.